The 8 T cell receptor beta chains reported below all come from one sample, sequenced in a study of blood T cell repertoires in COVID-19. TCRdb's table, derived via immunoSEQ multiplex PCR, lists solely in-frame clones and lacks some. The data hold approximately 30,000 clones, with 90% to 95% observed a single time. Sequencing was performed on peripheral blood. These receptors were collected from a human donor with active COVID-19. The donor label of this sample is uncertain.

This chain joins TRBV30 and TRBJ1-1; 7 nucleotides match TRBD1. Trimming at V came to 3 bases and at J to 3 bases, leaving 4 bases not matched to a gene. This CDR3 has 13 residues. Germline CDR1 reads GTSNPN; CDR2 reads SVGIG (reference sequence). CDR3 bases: TGTGCCTGGAGGGGCGACAGGGACACTGAAGCTTTCTTT. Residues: CAWRGDRDTEAFF. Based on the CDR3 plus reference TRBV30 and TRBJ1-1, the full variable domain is SQTIHQWPATLVQPVGSPLSLECTVEGTSNPNLYWYRQAAGRGLQLLFYSVGIGQISSEVPQNLSASRPQDRQFILSSKKLLLSDSGFYLCAWRGDRDTEAFFGQGTRLTVV.

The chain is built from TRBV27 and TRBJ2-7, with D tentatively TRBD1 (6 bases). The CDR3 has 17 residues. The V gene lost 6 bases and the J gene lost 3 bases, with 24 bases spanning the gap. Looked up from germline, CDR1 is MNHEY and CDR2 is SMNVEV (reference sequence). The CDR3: CASSPLVTGFVFYEQYF. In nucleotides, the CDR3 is TGTGCCAGCAGCCCTCTCGTGACAGGTTTTGTTTTCTACGAGCAGTACTTC.

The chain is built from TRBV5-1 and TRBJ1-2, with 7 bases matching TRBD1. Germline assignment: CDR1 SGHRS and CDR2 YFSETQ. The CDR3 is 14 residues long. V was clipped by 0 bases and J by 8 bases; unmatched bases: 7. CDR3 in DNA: TGCGCCAGCAGCTTGGAGGCAGGGGGTAGAGGCTACACCTTC. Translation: CASSLEAGGRGYTF.

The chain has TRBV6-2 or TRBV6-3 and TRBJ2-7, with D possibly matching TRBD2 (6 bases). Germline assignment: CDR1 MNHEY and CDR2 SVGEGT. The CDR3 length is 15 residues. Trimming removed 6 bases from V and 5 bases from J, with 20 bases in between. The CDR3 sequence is CASRPLTGDFNEQYF. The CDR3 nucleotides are TGTGCCAGCAGACCTCTCACGGGAGACTTTAACGAGCAGTACTTC.

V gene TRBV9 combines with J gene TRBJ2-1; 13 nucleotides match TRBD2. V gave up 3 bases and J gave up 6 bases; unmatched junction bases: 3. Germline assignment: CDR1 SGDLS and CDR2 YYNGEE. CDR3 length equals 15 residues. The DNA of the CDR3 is TGTGCCAGCAGCGCTCGACTAGCGGGGGGCAATGAGCAGTTCTTC. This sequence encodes CASSARLAGGNEQFF.

Here the CDR3 reads CASSEAFDQPQHF. CDR3 DNA: TGTGCCAGCAGTGAAGCCTTCGATCAGCCCCAGCATTTT. The chain recombines TRBV6-1 with TRBJ1-5; no clear D. CDR3 length: 13 amino acids. V gave up 0 bases and J gave up 5 bases, with 5 bases separating them. Germline values: CDR1 MNHNS, CDR2 SASEGT.

CDR3 coding DNA: TGTGCCAGCAGTTTTACAGACCACGAGCAGTACTTC. Its translation: CASSFTDHEQYF. V and J are TRBV7-9 and TRBJ2-7, with no clear D. V was pared by 6 bases and J by 5 bases, with 11 bases between. Germline CDR1 SEHNR, CDR2 FQNEAQ (reference sequence). CDR3 length: 12 amino acids.

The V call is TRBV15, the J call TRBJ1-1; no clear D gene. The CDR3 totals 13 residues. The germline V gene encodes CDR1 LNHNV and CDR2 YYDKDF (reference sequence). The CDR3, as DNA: TGTGCTACCTCCTCGAGGGTGGACACTGAAGCTTTCTTT. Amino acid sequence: CATSSRVDTEAFF.